Listed below are T cell receptor beta chains from one sample, sequenced in a study of T cell responses to AZD1222 COVID-19 vaccine. Using immunoSEQ multiplex PCR, the repertoire was profiled, and TCRdb retains in-frame clones only, with some absent. Seen here are 90,000 to 120,000 clones, over 70% observed once, and the top ten hold around 9.4%. Sequenced material: peripheral blood, taken on day 0 of AZD1222 vaccination. These receptors were obtained from an adult in good health. The CDR3 runs from the conserved cysteine through the conserved F or W. The order of the fields is D gene, clone size, V gene, J gene, CDR3 protein, CDR3 DNA. D genes are given only for firm matches. Clone size is stated in some rows and not others, as once, few, many or a class when expanded.

>NA|NA|TRBV4-1|TRBJ1-1
CASSPDQHTEAFF
TGCGCCAGCAGCCCAGACCAACACACTGAAGCTTTCTTT
>TRBD1|NA|TRBV6-6|TRBJ1-2
CASRTDRVFTF
TGTGCCAGCAGAACCGACAGGGTATTCACCTTC
>NA|NA|TRBV10-3|TRBJ1-2
CAISQTVSDGYTF
TGTGCCATCAGTCAGACAGTCTCGGATGGCTACACCTTC
>NA|few|TRBV7-2|TRBJ2-5
CASSFSRQLETQYF
TGTGCCAGCAGCTTTTCACGACAGTTGGAGACCCAGTACTTC
>TRBD1|NA|TRBV10-3|TRBJ1-1
CASSGGGTANTEAFF
TGTGCCAGCTCTGGGGGGGGGACAGCGAACACTGAAGCTTTCTTT
>TRBD2|NA|TRBV28|TRBJ2-1
CASSRYRTSGNNEQFF
TGTGCCAGCAGTCGATACAGGACTAGCGGGAACAATGAGCAGTTCTTC
>TRBD1|NA|TRBV28|TRBJ2-1
CASSERQGNEQFF
TGTGCCAGCAGTGAGAGACAGGGGAATGAGCAGTTCTTC
>NA|once|TRBV5-4|TRBJ1-2
CASRHRYGLSSYGYTF
TGTGCCAGCAGACATAGGTATGGGCTATCGAGCTATGGCTACACCTTC
>TRBD1|once|TRBV4-1|TRBJ1-2
CASSPRRDRPDGYTF
TGCGCCAGCAGCCCCCGAAGGGACAGGCCGGATGGCTACACCTTC
>TRBD1|NA|TRBV28|TRBJ1-4
CASRYTGVGEKLFF
TGTGCCAGCAGGTACACAGGGGTAGGTGAAAAACTGTTTTTT
>NA|NA|TRBV27|TRBJ2-1
CASSFRQNGGHEQFF
TGTGCCAGCAGTTTCCGGCAGAACGGGGGGCATGAGCAGTTCTTC
>TRBD1|NA|TRBV5-4|TRBJ1-2
CASSGRGQGGYTF
TGTGCCAGCAGCGGAAGGGGGCAAGGAGGCTACACCTTC
>NA|few|TRBV19|TRBJ2-5
CASRRHGVQETQYF
TGTGCCAGTAGACGGCACGGGGTACAAGAGACCCAGTACTTC
>NA|NA|TRBV28|TRBJ1-2
CASRTNLNYGYTF
TGTGCCAGTAGGACGAACCTTAACTATGGCTACACCTTC
>NA|NA|TRBV18|TRBJ2-5
CASSPPLGNQETQYF
TGTGCCAGCTCACCACCGCTTGGTAACCAAGAGACCCAGTACTTC
>TRBD1|NA|TRBV29-1|TRBJ2-2
CSVPGQANTGELFF
TGCAGCGTTCCGGGACAGGCGAACACCGGGGAGCTGTTTTTT
>TRBD1|NA|TRBV3-1/TRBV3-2|TRBJ1-1
CASSQVDRVGTEAFF
TGTGCCAGCAGCCAAGTCGACAGGGTTGGCACTGAAGCTTTCTTT
>NA|NA|TRBV6-5|TRBJ1-5
CASSYNMRSNQPQHF
TGTGCCAGCAGTTACAATATGAGGAGCAATCAGCCCCAGCATTTT
>NA|NA|TRBV15|TRBJ1-2
CATSRDWGARGYTF
TGTGCCACCAGCAGAGATTGGGGGGCGCGTGGCTACACCTTC
>NA|NA|TRBV24-1|TRBJ2-7
CATSDSYEQYF
TGTGCCACCAGTGACTCCTACGAGCAGTACTTC
>TRBD2|NA|TRBV27|TRBJ2-3
CASSFPGLAGTQYF
TGTGCCAGCAGTTTCCCGGGACTAGCGGGGACGCAGTATTTT
>TRBD2|NA|TRBV29-1|TRBJ2-1
CSVRTSGRSNEQFF
TGCAGCGTTCGGACTAGCGGGAGGTCCAATGAGCAGTTCTTC
>NA|NA|TRBV5-6|TRBJ1-1
CASSLGHPNTEAFF
TGTGCCAGCAGCCTTGGACACCCGAACACTGAAGCTTTCTTT
>TRBD2|NA|TRBV11-3|TRBJ2-5
CASSPRTSETKAQYF
TGTGCCAGCAGCCCCCGGACTAGCGAGACGAAGGCCCAGTACTTC
>TRBD1|NA|TRBV4-2|TRBJ1-1
CASSQPDRGSRYTEAFF
TGTGCCAGCAGCCAGCCCGACAGGGGGTCTAGGTACACTGAAGCTTTCTTT
>TRBD1|once|TRBV29-1|TRBJ2-7
CSVKTLGQATGEQYF
TGCAGCGTTAAAACCCTAGGACAGGCCACAGGAGAGCAGTACTTC
>TRBD2|NA|TRBV7-8|TRBJ2-7
CASSRTSSWSEQYF
TGTGCCAGCAGCAGGACTAGCTCGTGGAGCGAGCAGTACTTC
>NA|NA|TRBV5-4|TRBJ1-1
CASSLRQNTEAFF
TGTGCCAGCAGCTTGAGACAGAACACTGAAGCTTTCTTT